This note documents a single T cell receptor beta chain sequence. Its specificity is unknown. Looked up from germline, CDR1 is SGHDT and CDR2 is YYEEEE. Between the trimmed V and J ends, which lost 0 bases and 2 bases, there was a span of 0 bases. The CDR3 loop spans 11 amino acids. The data originate from a study of T cell responses to AZD1222 COVID-19 vaccine. Overall study results and limits: Among vaccine-associated CD4 TCRs, coverage spanned spike, with dominance at 160-218 and 743-854. Epitopes outside B.1.351 and B.1.1.7 mutated regions reportedly drew nearly half of spike TCRs. Clonal diversity was possibly underestimated, and white British individuals and females predominated among donors.

The method was immunoSEQ multiplex PCR; TCRdb's version includes in-frame clones alone and lacks a portion of them. The profile shows some 120,000 clones, about 90% of them singletons. The receptor was derived from an adult in good health. This rearrangement joins TRBV5-6 to TRBJ2-7; D remains ambiguous. The sequenced sample was peripheral blood, obtained on day 0 of AZD1222 vaccination. CDR3 bases: TGTGCCAGCAGCTTGGCCTACGAGCAGTACTTC. Its protein is CASSLAYEQYF.